This T cell receptor beta chain was recovered during a study of OX40 agonist ivuxolimab in advanced cancers. Study as a whole: People in dose escalation had one of these cancers: hepatocellular carcinoma, melanoma, renal cell or head and neck cancer. Males comprised 82.7% of the group, whose mean age was about 60 years (range 23 to 79).

Study conclusions and caveats: Certain nonresponders additionally had low normalized T-cell clonal expansion.

To note about this clone: Its antigen remains unknown.

The V gene's germline CDR1 is SGHAT and CDR2 FQDESV (reference sequence). V shed 6 bases, J shed 0 bases, and the junction held 5 bases outside the gene matches. The CDR3 runs to 15 residues. Prior autoimmune disease or systemic immunosuppression barred patients. Profiling relied on immunoSEQ multiplex PCR, and the TCRdb table lists in-frame clones only, not all of them. The sample records some 35,000 clones, approximately 80% being singletons. The V call is TRBV11-1, the J call TRBJ1-3; TRBD1 agrees at 7 bases. The receptor's source is an adult with an advanced solid tumor such as melanoma, head and neck, liver or kidney cancer. The input for sequencing was CD4+ or CD8+ T cells sorted from blood, taken in a trial of the OX40 agonist ivuxolimab. The CDR3 protein is CASSRDSLSGNTIYF. The CDR3 nucleotides are TGTGCCAGCAGTCGGGACAGCCTCTCTGGAAACACCATATATTTT.